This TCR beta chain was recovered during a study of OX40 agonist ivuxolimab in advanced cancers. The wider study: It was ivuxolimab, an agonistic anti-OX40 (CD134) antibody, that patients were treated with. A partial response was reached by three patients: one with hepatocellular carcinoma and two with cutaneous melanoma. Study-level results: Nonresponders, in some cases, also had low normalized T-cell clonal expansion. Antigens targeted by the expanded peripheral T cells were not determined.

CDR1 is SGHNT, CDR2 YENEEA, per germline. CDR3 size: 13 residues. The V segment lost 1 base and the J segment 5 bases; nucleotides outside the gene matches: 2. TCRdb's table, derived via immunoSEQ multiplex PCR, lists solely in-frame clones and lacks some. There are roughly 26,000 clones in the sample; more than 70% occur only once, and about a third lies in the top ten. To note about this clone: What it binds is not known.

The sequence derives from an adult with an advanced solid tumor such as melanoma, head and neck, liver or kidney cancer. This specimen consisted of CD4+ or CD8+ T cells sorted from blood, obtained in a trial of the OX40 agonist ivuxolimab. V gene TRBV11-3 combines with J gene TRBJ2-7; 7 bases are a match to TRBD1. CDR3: CASSLGQGHEQYF. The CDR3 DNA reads TGTGCCAGCAGCTTAGGACAGGGTCACGAGCAGTACTTC.